This T cell receptor (beta chain) is drawn from a study of monozygotic twins with inflammatory bowel disease. Blood was collected, roughly 2.5 ml per donor. RNA in its total form was extracted from whole blood, and T cells were not sorted. This CDR3 has 14 amino acids. Germline V CDR1 and CDR2: SGHAT, FQNNGV. To note about this clonotype: The antigen remains undetermined.

For each CDR3 protein, TCRdb gives one entry from its re-call of the 5' RACE reads, without DNA. The sample totals about 200,000 distinct CDR3 sequences. Whole-study results and caveats: Other individuals had fewer clonotypes in common with IBD patients than with healthy twins, especially with disease activity. Distinct T cell subtypes could not be told apart.

This chain joins TRBV11-2 and TRBJ2-2; there is no DNA to check the TCRdb D call of TRBD1. The sequence was collected from a human donor with ulcerative colitis or Crohn's disease, or a healthy co-twin of an affected twin (not recorded which). The material sequenced was blood. This CDR3 reads CASSTRVRTGELFF.